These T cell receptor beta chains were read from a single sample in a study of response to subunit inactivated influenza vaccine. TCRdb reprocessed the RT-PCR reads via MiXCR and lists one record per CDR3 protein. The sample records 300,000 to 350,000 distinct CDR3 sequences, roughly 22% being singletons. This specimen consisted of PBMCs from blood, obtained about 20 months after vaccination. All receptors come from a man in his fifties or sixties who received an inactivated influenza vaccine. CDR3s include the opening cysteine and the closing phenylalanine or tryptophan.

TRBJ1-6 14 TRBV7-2 CASSLSGRGSPLHF
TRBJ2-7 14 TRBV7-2 CASSAGLATYEQYF
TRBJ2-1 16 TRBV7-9 CASSLQSGGSYNEQFF
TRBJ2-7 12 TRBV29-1 CSVEYATGEQYF
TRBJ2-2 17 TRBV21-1 CASSKARGHVDTGELFF
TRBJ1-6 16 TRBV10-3 CAISESPAGRDSPLHF
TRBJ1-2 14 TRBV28 CASSEGRGFSGYTF
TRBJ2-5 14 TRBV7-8 CASSLGGVPETQYF
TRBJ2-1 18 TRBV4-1 CASSQVIYVGPGNNEQFF
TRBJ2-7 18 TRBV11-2 CASRSPFRSAGKSYEQYF
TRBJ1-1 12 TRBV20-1 CSASVRLSEAFF
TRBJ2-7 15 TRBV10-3 CAISDPARGLYEQYF
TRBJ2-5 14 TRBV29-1 CSVEFRTSQETQYF
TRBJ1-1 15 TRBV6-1 CASSPGTGENTEAFF
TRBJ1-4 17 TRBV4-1 CASSQGYPGSTNEKLFF
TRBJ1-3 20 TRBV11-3 CASSNIFGQGALTSGNTIYF
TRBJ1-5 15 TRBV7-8 CASSLGRTSNQPQHF
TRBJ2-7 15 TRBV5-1 CASSFLDRVPYEQYF
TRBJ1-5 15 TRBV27 CATKTGGLANQPQHF
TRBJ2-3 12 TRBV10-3 CAISDVADTQYF
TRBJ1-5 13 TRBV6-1 CASSDDRDQPQHF
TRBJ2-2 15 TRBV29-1 CSVESGTGSTGELFF
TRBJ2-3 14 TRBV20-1 CSAQGTHRTDTQYF
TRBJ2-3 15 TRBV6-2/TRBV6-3 CASNPGRGSTDTQYF
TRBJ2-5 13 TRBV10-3 CAIRESGLGTQYF
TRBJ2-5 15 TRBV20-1 CSASRAGGNQETQYF
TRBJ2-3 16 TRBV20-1 CSAESSGGTRTDTQYF
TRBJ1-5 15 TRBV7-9 CASSSGPVGNQPQHF
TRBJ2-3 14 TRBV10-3 CAISDYRGTDTQYF